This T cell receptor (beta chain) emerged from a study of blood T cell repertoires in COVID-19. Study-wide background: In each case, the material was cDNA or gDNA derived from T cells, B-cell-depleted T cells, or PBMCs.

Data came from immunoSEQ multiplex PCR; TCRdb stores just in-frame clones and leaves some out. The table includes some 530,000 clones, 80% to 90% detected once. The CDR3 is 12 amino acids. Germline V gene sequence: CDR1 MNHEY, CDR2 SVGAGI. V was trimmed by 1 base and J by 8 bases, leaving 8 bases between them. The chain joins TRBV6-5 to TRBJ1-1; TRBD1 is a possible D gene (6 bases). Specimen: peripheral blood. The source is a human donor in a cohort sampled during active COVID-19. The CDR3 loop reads CASSYLQGEAFF. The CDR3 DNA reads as TGTGCCAGCAGTTACTTACAGGGAGAAGCTTTCTTT.